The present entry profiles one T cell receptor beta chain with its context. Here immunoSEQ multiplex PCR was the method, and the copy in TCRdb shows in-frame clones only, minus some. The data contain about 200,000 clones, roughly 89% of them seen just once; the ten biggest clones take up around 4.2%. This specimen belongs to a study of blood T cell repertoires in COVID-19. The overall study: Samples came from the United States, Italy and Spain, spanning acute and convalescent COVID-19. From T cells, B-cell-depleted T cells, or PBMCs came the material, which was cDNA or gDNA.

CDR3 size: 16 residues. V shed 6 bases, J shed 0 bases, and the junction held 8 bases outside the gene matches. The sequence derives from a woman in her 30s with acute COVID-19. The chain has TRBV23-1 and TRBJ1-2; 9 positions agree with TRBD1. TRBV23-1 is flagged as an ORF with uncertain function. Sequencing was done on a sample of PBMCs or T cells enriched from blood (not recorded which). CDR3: CASSPGTGITNYGYTF. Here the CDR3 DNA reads TGCGCCAGCAGCCCCGGGACAGGGATTACTAACTATGGCTACACCTTC.